This is a list of T cell receptor beta chains from one sample in a study of regulatory T cells in long-lasting Graves disease. TCRdb independently ran MiXCR on the multiplex PCR reads; one entry per CDR3 protein. The table lists 360,000 or so distinct CDR3 sequences, roughly a sixth of them singletons. In addition, the sample was reused for a study of T cells in Graves' hyperthyroidism and ophthalmopathy.

The material was peripheral blood mononuclear cells (PBMCs), obtained at new diagnosis, from a patient treated with antithyroid drugs. The receptors were gathered from a man aged 40-49 years with Graves disease. Each CDR3 is given with its conserved first and last residue. A D gene is named only where the DNA matches it firmly. Rows may omit the clone size; those that give it use once, few, many or a size class.

J gene: TRBJ1-5; D gene: .; V gene: TRBV3-1; clone size: many; CDR3 protein: CASSRGGGNQPQHF; CDR3 DNA: TGTGCCAGCAGCCGGGGCGGCGGGAATCAGCCCCAGCATTTT
J gene: TRBJ2-3; D gene: .; V gene: TRBV18; clone size: many; CDR3 protein: CASSPPGGDTQYF; CDR3 DNA: TGTGCCAGCTCACCACCGGGGGGAGATACGCAGTATTTT
J gene: TRBJ1-2; D gene: .; V gene: TRBV2; clone size: many; CDR3 protein: CASRRDYGYTF; CDR3 DNA: TGTGCCAGCAGAAGAGACTATGGCTACACCTTC
J gene: TRBJ2-1; D gene: TRBD1; V gene: TRBV28; clone size: many; CDR3 protein: CASRTGTEAYNEQFF; CDR3 DNA: TGTGCCAGCAGGACCGGGACAGAGGCCTACAATGAGCAGTTCTTC
J gene: TRBJ2-1; D gene: .; V gene: TRBV12-3/TRBV12-4; clone size: many; CDR3 protein: CASSFGGLARRNEQFF; CDR3 DNA: TGTGCCAGCAGTTTTGGCGGACTCGCAAGACGCAATGAGCAGTTCTTC
J gene: TRBJ2-4; D gene: TRBD1; V gene: TRBV4-1; clone size: .; CDR3 protein: CASSQERGLADSKNIQYF; CDR3 DNA: TGCGCCAGCAGCCAAGAAAGGGGGCTCGCGGACAGTAAAAACATTCAGTACTTC
J gene: TRBJ2-3; D gene: TRBD2; V gene: TRBV4-2; clone size: .; CDR3 protein: CASSQSTSGGAVLDTQYF; CDR3 DNA: TGTGCCAGCAGCCAGTCGACTAGCGGGGGGGCCGTCCTAGATACGCAGTATTTT
J gene: TRBJ2-7; D gene: .; V gene: TRBV20-1; clone size: many; CDR3 protein: CSARDDPGDYEQYF; CDR3 DNA: TGCAGTGCTAGAGATGACCCGGGGGACTACGAGCAGTACTTC
J gene: TRBJ1-2; D gene: .; V gene: TRBV4-1; clone size: few; CDR3 protein: CASTEGYGYTF; CDR3 DNA: TGCGCCAGCACAGAGGGTTATGGCTACACCTTC
J gene: TRBJ2-2; D gene: TRBD2; V gene: TRBV20-1; clone size: few; CDR3 protein: CSARGASGPGELFF; CDR3 DNA: TGCAGTGCTAGAGGGGCTAGCGGTCCCGGGGAGCTGTTTTTT
J gene: TRBJ2-3; D gene: TRBD2; V gene: TRBV7-2; clone size: many; CDR3 protein: CASSYRASGAADTQYF; CDR3 DNA: TGTGCCAGCAGCTATAGGGCCAGCGGGGCCGCAGATACGCAGTATTTT
J gene: TRBJ2-1; D gene: .; V gene: TRBV5-1; clone size: many; CDR3 protein: CASSLSPSYNEQFF; CDR3 DNA: TGCGCCAGCAGCTTATCCCCCTCCTACAATGAGCAGTTCTTC
J gene: TRBJ2-1; D gene: TRBD2; V gene: TRBV5-6; clone size: .; CDR3 protein: CASSFSGTSSNEQFF; CDR3 DNA: TGTGCCAGCAGCTTCTCCGGGACTAGTTCGAATGAGCAGTTCTTC
J gene: TRBJ2-4; D gene: .; V gene: TRBV7-2; clone size: many; CDR3 protein: CASSVGLINIQYF; CDR3 DNA: TGTGCCAGCAGCGTGGGACTGATAAACATTCAGTACTTC
J gene: TRBJ2-7; D gene: .; V gene: TRBV30; clone size: few; CDR3 protein: CALGRGSYEQYF; CDR3 DNA: TGTGCCCTCGGCCGGGGCTCCTACGAGCAGTACTTC
J gene: TRBJ2-5; D gene: TRBD2; V gene: TRBV5-6; clone size: few; CDR3 protein: CASSRAGLAGDQETQYF; CDR3 DNA: TGTGCCAGCAGCCGGGCGGGACTAGCGGGGGACCAAGAGACCCAGTACTTC
J gene: TRBJ2-3; D gene: .; V gene: TRBV5-1; clone size: many; CDR3 protein: CASSVLWASTGDTQYF; CDR3 DNA: TGCGCCAGCAGCGTGCTGTGGGCCTCAACGGGAGATACGCAGTATTTT
J gene: TRBJ1-1; D gene: TRBD1; V gene: TRBV11-3; clone size: many; CDR3 protein: CASSPGQGANTEAFF; CDR3 DNA: TGTGCCAGCAGCCCAGGACAGGGAGCGAACACTGAAGCTTTCTTT
J gene: TRBJ2-1; D gene: TRBD1; V gene: TRBV20-1; clone size: many; CDR3 protein: CSPQRTGFYNEQFF; CDR3 DNA: TGCAGTCCCCAGAGGACAGGATTCTACAATGAGCAGTTCTTC
J gene: TRBJ1-1; D gene: TRBD1; V gene: TRBV6-5; clone size: few; CDR3 protein: CASSYGTGSATEAFF; CDR3 DNA: TGTGCCAGCAGTTACGGGACAGGGTCCGCCACTGAAGCTTTCTTT
J gene: TRBJ2-3; D gene: .; V gene: TRBV20-1; clone size: many; CDR3 protein: CSAPLRGAGDTQYF; CDR3 DNA: TGCAGTGCTCCTCTGAGGGGGGCAGGAGATACGCAGTATTTT
J gene: TRBJ1-3; D gene: .; V gene: TRBV5-1; clone size: many; CDR3 protein: CASSTGGQSGGNTIYF; CDR3 DNA: TGCGCCAGCAGCACCGGTGGTCAGTCCGGCGGAAACACCATATATTTT
J gene: TRBJ1-1; D gene: TRBD1; V gene: TRBV10-3; clone size: many; CDR3 protein: CAISQTGGFEAFF; CDR3 DNA: TGTGCCATCAGCCAGACAGGGGGCTTTGAAGCTTTCTTT
J gene: TRBJ2-5; D gene: TRBD2; V gene: TRBV5-1; clone size: many; CDR3 protein: CASSPTSGRETQYF; CDR3 DNA: TGCGCCAGCAGTCCGACTAGCGGGAGAGAGACCCAGTACTTC
J gene: TRBJ2-1; D gene: TRBD2; V gene: TRBV19; clone size: .; CDR3 protein: CASSVGLADYNEQFF; CDR3 DNA: TGTGCCAGTAGTGTGGGACTAGCGGACTACAATGAGCAGTTCTTC
J gene: TRBJ2-3; D gene: .; V gene: TRBV6-1; clone size: many; CDR3 protein: CASTGRPTDTQYF; CDR3 DNA: TGTGCCAGCACGGGACGGCCCACAGATACGCAGTATTTT
J gene: TRBJ1-6; D gene: .; V gene: TRBV5-1; clone size: .; CDR3 protein: CASSTARDSLGSPLHF; CDR3 DNA: TGCGCCAGCAGCACGGCGCGGGACTCATTGGGATCACCCCTCCACTTT
J gene: TRBJ2-3; D gene: .; V gene: TRBV11-3; clone size: many; CDR3 protein: CASSLIQPTETQYF; CDR3 DNA: TGTGCCAGCAGCTTGATACAGCCCACAGAAACGCAGTATTTT
J gene: TRBJ1-5; D gene: TRBD1; V gene: TRBV10-3; clone size: .; CDR3 protein: CAISRDRGNQPQHF; CDR3 DNA: TGTGCCATCAGCCGGGACAGGGGCAATCAGCCCCAGCATTTT
J gene: TRBJ1-5; D gene: .; V gene: TRBV6-1; clone size: few; CDR3 protein: CASSPHRDNQPQHF; CDR3 DNA: TGTGCCAGCAGCCCTCACAGGGACAATCAGCCCCAGCATTTT
J gene: TRBJ1-3; D gene: .; V gene: TRBV4-1; clone size: few; CDR3 protein: CASSQEGRLPTIYF; CDR3 DNA: TGCGCCAGCAGCCAAGAAGGCCGATTACCAACCATATATTTT
J gene: TRBJ2-1; D gene: .; V gene: TRBV7-3; clone size: .; CDR3 protein: CASSQGTRVSYNEQFF; CDR3 DNA: TGTGCCAGCAGCCAGGGGACGAGAGTATCCTACAATGAGCAGTTCTTC
J gene: TRBJ2-7; D gene: TRBD2; V gene: TRBV20-1; clone size: many; CDR3 protein: CSALGAGGAYEQYF; CDR3 DNA: TGCAGTGCCTTAGGGGCGGGGGGAGCCTACGAGCAGTACTTC
J gene: TRBJ1-6; D gene: .; V gene: TRBV6-2/TRBV6-3; clone size: few; CDR3 protein: CASSERQSYYNSPLHF; CDR3 DNA: TGTGCCAGCAGTGAACGGCAGAGTTACTATAATTCACCCCTCCACTTT
J gene: TRBJ2-1; D gene: .; V gene: TRBV10-3; clone size: many; CDR3 protein: CAVKGEGNEQFF; CDR3 DNA: TGTGCCGTGAAAGGAGAGGGCAATGAGCAGTTCTTC
J gene: TRBJ2-7; D gene: .; V gene: TRBV7-2; clone size: many; CDR3 protein: CASSLGNRVLTYEQYF; CDR3 DNA: TGTGCCAGCAGCTTAGGGAACAGGGTATTAACCTACGAGCAGTACTTC
J gene: TRBJ1-2; D gene: TRBD1; V gene: TRBV29-1; clone size: once; CDR3 protein: CSGTGPFGYTF; CDR3 DNA: TGCAGCGGGACAGGGCCCTTTGGCTACACCTTC
J gene: TRBJ1-1; D gene: .; V gene: TRBV25-1; clone size: .; CDR3 protein: CASSGAGREAFF; CDR3 DNA: TGTGCCAGCAGTGGAGCAGGGCGGGAAGCTTTCTTT
J gene: TRBJ2-1; D gene: .; V gene: TRBV15; clone size: many; CDR3 protein: CATSRGQGSVGQFF; CDR3 DNA: TGTGCCACCAGCAGAGGGCAAGGGTCGGTTGGGCAGTTCTTC
J gene: TRBJ2-7; D gene: TRBD1; V gene: TRBV6-1; clone size: many; CDR3 protein: CASSPPGQRYEQYF; CDR3 DNA: TGTGCCAGCAGTCCCCCGGGACAGCGTTACGAGCAGTACTTC
J gene: TRBJ2-7; D gene: TRBD1; V gene: TRBV18; clone size: many; CDR3 protein: CASSQDRVNSYEQYF; CDR3 DNA: TGTGCCAGCTCACAAGACAGGGTGAACTCCTACGAGCAGTACTTC
J gene: TRBJ1-5; D gene: .; V gene: TRBV5-6; clone size: many; CDR3 protein: CASSLEGGRPQHF; CDR3 DNA: TGTGCCAGCAGCTTGGAGGGGGGCAGGCCCCAGCATTTT
J gene: TRBJ1-5; D gene: TRBD1; V gene: TRBV5-1; clone size: many; CDR3 protein: CASSPGTGDQPQHF; CDR3 DNA: TGTGCCAGCAGTCCGGGGACAGGGGATCAGCCCCAGCATTTT
J gene: TRBJ2-7; D gene: .; V gene: TRBV19; clone size: .; CDR3 protein: CASSIALRYEQYF; CDR3 DNA: TGTGCCAGTAGTATCGCGCTGAGGTACGAGCAGTACTTC
J gene: TRBJ1-1; D gene: .; V gene: TRBV7-9; clone size: many; CDR3 protein: CASSLEGSEAFF; CDR3 DNA: TGTGCCAGCAGCTTAGAAGGATCAGAAGCTTTCTTT
J gene: TRBJ2-3; D gene: TRBD2; V gene: TRBV15; clone size: few; CDR3 protein: CATALAGGTDTQYF; CDR3 DNA: TGTGCCACCGCGCTAGCGGGGGGTACAGATACGCAGTATTTT
J gene: TRBJ1-5; D gene: TRBD1; V gene: TRBV6-1; clone size: many; CDR3 protein: CASILTGASNQPQHF; CDR3 DNA: TGTGCCAGCATCTTGACAGGGGCCAGCAATCAGCCCCAGCATTTT
J gene: TRBJ1-2; D gene: .; V gene: TRBV6-2/TRBV6-3; clone size: many; CDR3 protein: CASSSGVSNYGYTF; CDR3 DNA: TGTGCCAGCAGTTCTGGGGTGTCCAACTATGGCTACACCTTC
J gene: TRBJ1-2; D gene: .; V gene: TRBV2; clone size: many; CDR3 protein: CASSPTGPNYGYTF; CDR3 DNA: TGTGCCAGCAGTCCCACCGGACCGAACTATGGCTACACCTTC
J gene: TRBJ2-1; D gene: .; V gene: TRBV9; clone size: many; CDR3 protein: CASSVRSSYNEQFF; CDR3 DNA: TGTGCCAGCAGCGTCAGGAGCTCCTACAATGAGCAGTTCTTC
J gene: TRBJ1-1; D gene: .; V gene: TRBV2; clone size: many; CDR3 protein: CASSTLGTLNTEAFF; CDR3 DNA: TGTGCCAGCAGTACGTTGGGGACACTGAACACTGAAGCTTTCTTT
J gene: TRBJ2-1; D gene: .; V gene: TRBV18; clone size: many; CDR3 protein: CASSQGRIWDEQFF; CDR3 DNA: TGTGCCAGCTCACAGGGAAGAATCTGGGATGAGCAGTTCTTC
J gene: TRBJ2-3; D gene: TRBD2; V gene: TRBV30; clone size: .; CDR3 protein: CAWSVGLAGGADTQYF; CDR3 DNA: TGTGCCTGGAGTGTCGGGCTAGCGGGCGGGGCAGATACGCAGTATTTT